This T cell receptor (beta chain) was obtained from a study of cytomegalovirus exposure and HLA in healthy donors. Study-wide results and limits: In a later analysis, parvovirus B19, influenza, CMV and Epstein-Barr virus appeared linked to several top co-occurrence clusters. Segments of the TCR beta V type were, in most cases, productive about 90% or about 30% of the time in an earlier analysis. Later analysis showed TCR association rates varying by HLA locus, highest for DRB1 and lowest for HLA-C. According to a later analysis, donors in an Asian-associated ancestry cluster reportedly had fewer N-insertions than the roughly 630-donor mean.

Germline values: CDR1 SQVTM, CDR2 ANQGSEA. V was pared by 7 bases and J by 6 bases, with 9 bases between. The CDR3 spans 11 residues. Comments on this clone: Its specificity is unknown.

PCR amplification relied on 60 Vbeta primers (plus 13 Jbeta primers). Some clones are missing from TCRdb's copy, which holds only in-frame ones; the method was immunoSEQ multiplex PCR. The sample carries some 110,000 clones, around 74% recorded once. Sequenced input: PBMCs. This TCR came from a woman in her thirties or forties in good health and CMV-seropositive. The chain has TRBV29-1 and TRBJ2-2, with D possibly being TRBD1 (5 bases). The CDR3: CSATVAGELFF. CDR3 in DNA: TGCAGCGCGACAGTAGCCGGGGAGCTGTTTTTT.